What follows describes a single T cell receptor beta chain. TCRdb's table, derived via immunoSEQ multiplex PCR, lists solely in-frame clones and lacks some. The sample records just under 350,000 clones, around nine tenths being singletons. Germline loops: CDR1 SGHTA, CDR2 FQGNSA. Trimming stripped 0 bases from V and 7 bases from J, with 9 bases between. This CDR3 comprises 13 residues. This entry is derived from a study of blood T cell repertoires in COVID-19. The rearrangement links TRBV7-2 to TRBJ1-1, with D tentatively TRBD1 (6 bases). The sequenced material came from peripheral blood. The TCR originated in a woman between 18 and 30 years old who had recovered from COVID-19. CDR3 DNA: TGTGCCAGCAGCTTAGCGGTACAGGGTGAAGCTTTCTTT. Protein: CASSLAVQGEAFF. Supplemented by reference TRBV7-2 and TRBJ1-1, the full variable domain reads GAGVSQSPSNKVTEKGKDVELRCDPISGHTALYWYRQSLGQGLEFLIYFQGNSAPDKSGLPSDRFSAERTGGSVSTLTIQRTQQEDSAVYLCASSLAVQGEAFFGQGTRLTVV.